There are a few counts of the clone carrying this T cell receptor beta chain. Germline-derived CDR1 and CDR2 are ENHRY and SYGVKD. This CDR3 region has 13 residues. Trimming took off 7 bases at V and 4 bases at J, with 13 bases between the two ends. Primers included in the PCR were 60 Vbeta and 13 Jbeta primers. Clones were sequenced by immunoSEQ multiplex PCR, and TCRdb holds only the in-frame ones, with some missing. The sample has about 300,000 clones; roughly 90% are singletons. This record comes from a study of cytomegalovirus exposure and HLA in healthy donors. For the study at large: Of all 370 or so donors who were genotyped, about 84% belonged to the Caucasian-associated ancestry cluster.

Although they were nominally healthy when sampled, donors likely had unrecorded immune exposures. The J gene is TRBJ1-1, the V gene TRBV10-3; the D gene is possibly TRBD1 (6 bases). The sample comprised PBMCs. The clonotype was recovered from a man aged 35-49 years in good health and CMV-seropositive. The CDR3 is CAITSMGATEAFF. The CDR3 coding sequence is TGTGCCATCACGTCCATGGGGGCCACTGAAGCTTTCTTT.